The next 11 T cell receptor beta chains were all read from a single sample in a study of monozygotic twins with inflammatory bowel disease. From the 5' RACE reads, TCRdb lists one entry per CDR3 protein and no DNA. This table lists a few hundred thousand distinct CDR3 sequences. The sequenced sample consisted of blood. Every receptor here comes from a human donor with ulcerative colitis or Crohn's disease, or a healthy co-twin of an affected twin (not recorded which).

The gene calls are TRBV27 and TRBJ1-2. From germline, CDR1 is MNHEY and CDR2 SMNVEV (reference sequence). The CDR3 is 16 amino acids. The CDR3 loop is CASSATANPSRYGYTF.

The chain's CDR3 is CASSVTGGQETQYF. V and J are TRBV2 and TRBJ2-5; TCRdb outputs TRBD1, but without DNA this stays unchecked. This CDR3 region has 14 residues. CDR1 SNHLY and CDR2 FYNNEI come from the germline V gene.

The rearrangement links TRBV27 to TRBJ2-7; TCRdb's assignment of TRBD1 cannot be checked, as there is no DNA. Germline-derived CDR1 and CDR2 are MNHEY and SMNVEV (reference sequence). The CDR3 sequence is 14 residues long. The CDR3: CASSPTGGFYEQYF.

The chain uses TRBV7-2 and TRBJ2-3; TCRdb indicates TRBD2, and absent DNA this call remains unverified. Germline V lookup: CDR1 SGHTA, CDR2 FQGNSA. The CDR3 runs 17 residues. The CDR3 region is CASSPRAPGGPTDTQYF. The complete variable domain, with remaining parts taken from reference TRBV7-2 and TRBJ2-3, reads GAGVSQSPSNKVTEKGKDVELRCDPISGHTALYWYRQSLGQGLEFLIYFQGNSAPDKSGLPSDRFSAERTGGSVSTLTIQRTQQEDSAVYLCASSPRAPGGPTDTQYFGPGTRLTVL.

This chain connects TRBV7-9 to TRBJ1-1. The CDR3 contains 11 residues. Germline lookup yields CDR1 SEHNR and CDR2 FQNEAQ (reference sequence). The CDR3: CASTSTTEAFF.

This chain uses TRBV11-2 with TRBJ2-1. Looked up from germline, CDR1 is SGHAT and CDR2 is FQNNGV. The CDR3 consists of 13 residues. The chain's CDR3 is CASSLAHSNEQFF.

The chain uses TRBV4-3 and TRBJ2-1. CDR3 length: 15 amino acids. Germline CDR1 LGHNA, CDR2 YSLEER. The CDR3 loop is CASSQDFGVYNEQFF.

This chain uses TRBV7-9 with TRBJ2-5; TCRdb's D gene call, TRBD1, goes unchecked for lack of DNA. This CDR3 region has 15 residues. Germline assignment: CDR1 SEHNR and CDR2 FQNEAQ (reference sequence). CDR3 amino acids: CASTPRNREKETQYF.

This sequence joins TRBV19 and TRBJ2-1; no DNA is available, so the TRBD1 call from TCRdb remains unchecked. CDR3 length: 15 amino acids. CDR1 and CDR2 (germline): LNHDA, SQIVND (reference sequence). CDR3 in amino acids: CASSIFQGADNEQFF.

The chain combines TRBV11-2 with TRBJ2-3; TCRdb lists TRBD1, though no DNA is available to test this call. The CDR3 has 15 amino acids. CDR1 is SGHAT, CDR2 FQNNGV, per germline. The CDR3 spells CASSLAPDSTDTQYF.

The chain uses TRBV6-1 and TRBJ1-2. The CDR3 is 13 residues long. Germline V gene lookup returns CDR1 MNHNS and CDR2 SASEGT. This chain's CDR3 is CASSERDNYGYTF.